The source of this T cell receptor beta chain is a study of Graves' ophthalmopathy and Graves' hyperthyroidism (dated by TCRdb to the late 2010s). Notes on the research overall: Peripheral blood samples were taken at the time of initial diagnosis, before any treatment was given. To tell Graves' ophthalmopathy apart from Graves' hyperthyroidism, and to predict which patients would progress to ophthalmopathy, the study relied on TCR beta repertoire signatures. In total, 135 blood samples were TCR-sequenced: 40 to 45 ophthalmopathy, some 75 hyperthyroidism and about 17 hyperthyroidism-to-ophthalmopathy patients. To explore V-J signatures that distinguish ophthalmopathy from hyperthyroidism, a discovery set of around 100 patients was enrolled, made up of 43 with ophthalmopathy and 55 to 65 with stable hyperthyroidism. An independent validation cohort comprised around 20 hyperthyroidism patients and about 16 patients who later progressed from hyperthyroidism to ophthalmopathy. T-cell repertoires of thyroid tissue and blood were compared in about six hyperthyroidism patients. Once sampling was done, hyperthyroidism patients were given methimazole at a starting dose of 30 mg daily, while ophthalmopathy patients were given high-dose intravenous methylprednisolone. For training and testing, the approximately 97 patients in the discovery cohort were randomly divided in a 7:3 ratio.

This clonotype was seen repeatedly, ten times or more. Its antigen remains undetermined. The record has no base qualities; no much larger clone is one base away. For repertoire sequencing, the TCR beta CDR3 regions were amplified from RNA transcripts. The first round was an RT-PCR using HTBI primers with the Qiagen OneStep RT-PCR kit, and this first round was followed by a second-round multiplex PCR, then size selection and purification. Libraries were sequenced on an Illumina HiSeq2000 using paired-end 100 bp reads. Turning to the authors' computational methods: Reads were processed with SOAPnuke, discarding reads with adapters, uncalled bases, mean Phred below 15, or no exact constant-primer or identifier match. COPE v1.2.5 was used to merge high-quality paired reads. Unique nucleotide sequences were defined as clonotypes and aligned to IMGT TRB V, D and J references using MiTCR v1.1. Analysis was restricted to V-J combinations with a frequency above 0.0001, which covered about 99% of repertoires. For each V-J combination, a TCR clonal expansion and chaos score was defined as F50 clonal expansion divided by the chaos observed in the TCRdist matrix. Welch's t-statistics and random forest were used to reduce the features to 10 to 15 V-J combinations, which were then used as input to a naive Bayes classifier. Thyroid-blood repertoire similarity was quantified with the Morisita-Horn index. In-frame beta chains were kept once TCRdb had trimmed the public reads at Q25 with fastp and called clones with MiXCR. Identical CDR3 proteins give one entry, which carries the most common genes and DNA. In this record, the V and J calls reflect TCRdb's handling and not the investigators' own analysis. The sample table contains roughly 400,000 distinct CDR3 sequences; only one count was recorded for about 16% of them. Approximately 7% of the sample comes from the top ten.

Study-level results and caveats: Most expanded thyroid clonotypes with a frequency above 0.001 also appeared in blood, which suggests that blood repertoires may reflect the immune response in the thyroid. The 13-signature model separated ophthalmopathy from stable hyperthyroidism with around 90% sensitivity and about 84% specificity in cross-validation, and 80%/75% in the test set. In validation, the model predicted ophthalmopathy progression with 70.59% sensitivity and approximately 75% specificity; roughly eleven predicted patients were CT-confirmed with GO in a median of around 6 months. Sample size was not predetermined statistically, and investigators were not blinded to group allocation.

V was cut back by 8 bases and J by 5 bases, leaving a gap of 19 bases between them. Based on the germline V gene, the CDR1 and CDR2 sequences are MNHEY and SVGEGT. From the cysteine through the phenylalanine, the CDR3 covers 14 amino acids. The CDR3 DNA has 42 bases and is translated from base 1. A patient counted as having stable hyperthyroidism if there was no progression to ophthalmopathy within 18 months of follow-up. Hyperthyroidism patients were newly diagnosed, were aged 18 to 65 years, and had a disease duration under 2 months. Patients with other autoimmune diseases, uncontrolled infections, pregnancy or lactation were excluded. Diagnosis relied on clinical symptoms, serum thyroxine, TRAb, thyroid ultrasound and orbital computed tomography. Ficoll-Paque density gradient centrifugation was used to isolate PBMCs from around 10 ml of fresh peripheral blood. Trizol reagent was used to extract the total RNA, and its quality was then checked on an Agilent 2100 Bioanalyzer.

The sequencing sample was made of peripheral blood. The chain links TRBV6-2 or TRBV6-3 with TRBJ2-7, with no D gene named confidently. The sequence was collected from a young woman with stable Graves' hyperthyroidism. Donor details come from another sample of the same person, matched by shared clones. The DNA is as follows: TGTGCCAGCCTCGAGGATAGGGCTTCAAACGAGCAGTACTTC. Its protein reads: CASLEDRASNEQYF.